A selection of T cell receptor beta chains follows, all from one sample in a study of OX40 agonist ivuxolimab in advanced cancers. Using immunoSEQ multiplex PCR, the repertoire was profiled, and TCRdb retains in-frame clones only, with some absent. This sample carries tens of thousands of clones, approximately 92% of them seen once, and the ten largest clones take roughly 9.8%. The starting material was CD4+ or CD8+ T cells sorted from blood, obtained in a trial of the OX40 agonist ivuxolimab. The receptors originated from an adult with an advanced solid tumor such as melanoma, head and neck, liver or kidney cancer. The CDR3 runs from the conserved cysteine through the conserved F or W. Each record gives: D gene, V gene, clone size, CDR3 protein. D genes are given only for firm matches. Clone sizes are given selectively: once, few, many, or a class where the clone is expanded.

d_call: -; v_call: TRBV7-9; clone_size: -; cdr3_aa: CASSPPGTGQPQHF
d_call: TRBD2; v_call: TRBV7-8; clone_size: -; cdr3_aa: CASSLVPAGDENIQYF
d_call: TRBD1; v_call: TRBV19; clone_size: -; cdr3_aa: CASSSGTGNEYEQYF
d_call: -; v_call: TRBV6-6; clone_size: -; cdr3_aa: CASSHGGGLSGYGYTF
d_call: TRBD2; v_call: TRBV11-2; clone_size: -; cdr3_aa: CASSRLAGGLGEQFF
d_call: -; v_call: TRBV9; clone_size: -; cdr3_aa: CASSVELDRDTQYF
d_call: -; v_call: TRBV28; clone_size: -; cdr3_aa: CASSLMGPPNTGELFF
d_call: -; v_call: TRBV30; clone_size: few; cdr3_aa: CASALRAGELFF
d_call: -; v_call: TRBV2; clone_size: -; cdr3_aa: CASSEAGNQETQYF
d_call: -; v_call: TRBV19; clone_size: -; cdr3_aa: CASRGGNQPQHF
d_call: -; v_call: TRBV2; clone_size: -; cdr3_aa: CASSEAAYSNQPQHF
d_call: -; v_call: TRBV7-9; clone_size: -; cdr3_aa: CASSLDTANYGYTF
d_call: -; v_call: TRBV15; clone_size: once; cdr3_aa: CATRQALDSNQPQHF
d_call: -; v_call: TRBV15; clone_size: once; cdr3_aa: CATSRGHGAGDVATNEKLFF
d_call: -; v_call: TRBV19; clone_size: -; cdr3_aa: CASSTNSGHQYF
d_call: -; v_call: TRBV9; clone_size: medium-sized; cdr3_aa: CASSVGWGTGELFF
d_call: -; v_call: TRBV5-1; clone_size: -; cdr3_aa: CASSLEVSYEQYF
d_call: -; v_call: TRBV27; clone_size: -; cdr3_aa: CASSSLPSRQPGEFF
d_call: TRBD1; v_call: TRBV4-1; clone_size: -; cdr3_aa: CASSQEGTGGRAFF